These T cell receptor beta chains were read from a single sample in a study of vaccination and CD4 T cells after COVID-19. TCRdb re-analysed the PCR reads in MiXCR, keeping a single row per CDR3 protein. The profile shows some 23,000 distinct CDR3 sequences, approximately 41% of them singletons. Their antigens remain unidentified. This material consisted of CD4+ T cells from blood, cultured in vitro, taken about 7 months after SARS-CoV-2 vaccination. Receptors originate from a human donor who had recovered from COVID-19. Both conserved end residues are part of each CDR3. The D gene is left open where the match is weak. Expanded clones are given a class, and other clones once, few, many or no size at all.

size	D	J	V	CDR3	DNA
.	.	TRBJ2-1	TRBV20-1	CSAQNEQFF	TGCAGTGCCCAAAATGAGCAGTTCTTC
.	TRBD1	TRBJ1-3	TRBV20-1	CSARRQGAGNTIYF	TGCAGTGCTAGAAGGCAGGGGGCTGGAAACACCATATATTTT
few	TRBD1	TRBJ2-6	TRBV19	CAAGQGSSGANVLTF	TGTGCCGCCGGACAGGGGAGCTCTGGGGCCAACGTCCTGACTTTC
.	TRBD2	TRBJ2-7	TRBV5-4	CASRLGSGRGEQYF	TGTGCCAGCCGCCTGGGTAGCGGGAGGGGCGAGCAGTACTTC
.	TRBD2	TRBJ2-1	TRBV6-5	CASSYSTWREGLNNEQFF	TGTGCCAGCAGTTACTCGACATGGCGGGAGGGCCTGAACAATGAGCAGTTCTTC
once	TRBD2	TRBJ2-7	TRBV2	CASNQIPSGRVYEQYF	TGTGCCAGCAACCAAATCCCTAGCGGGAGGGTCTACGAGCAGTACTTC
few	.	TRBJ1-1	TRBV20-1	CSARAPGEAFF	TGCAGTGCTAGAGCCCCCGGTGAAGCTTTCTTT
.	.	TRBJ2-3	TRBV20-1	CSAGGATDTQYF	TGCAGTGCTGGAGGGGCCACAGATACGCAGTATTTT
medium-sized	TRBD2	TRBJ2-3	TRBV20-1	CSARDGRESTDTQYF	TGCAGTGCTAGAGATGGGCGGGAGTCGACAGATACGCAGTATTTT
few	.	TRBJ2-1	TRBV20-1	CSTQVPSSYNEQFF	TGCAGTACCCAGGTCCCATCCTCCTACAATGAGCAGTTCTTC
.	TRBD2	TRBJ2-7	TRBV20-1	CSAGTSGRYEQYF	TGCAGTGCTGGGACTAGCGGGAGGTACGAGCAGTACTTC
few	.	TRBJ2-7	TRBV20-1	CSARLGFVSYEQYF	TGCAGTGCTAGATTGGGGTTCGTCTCCTACGAGCAGTACTTC